One and the same sample provided the 14 T cell receptor beta chains below, sequenced in a study of blood T cell repertoires in COVID-19. TCRdb's table, derived via immunoSEQ multiplex PCR, lists solely in-frame clones and lacks some. This sample yields tens of thousands of clones, of which roughly 84% are seen a single time; approximately 7% belongs to the top ten. Sequencing used peripheral blood. The origin of the receptors is a man aged 25 to 40 with COVID-19, enrolled during active disease.

This chain joins TRBV30 and TRBJ2-7; 12 bases fit TRBD2. Trimming cost V 4 bases and J 7 bases; bases outside gene matches: 5. The CDR3 length is 13 residues. Germline CDR1 GTSNPN, CDR2 SVGIG (reference sequence). CDR3 protein: CAWTPGLAGEQYF. DNA of the CDR3: TGTGCCTGGACCCCGGGACTAGCGGGTGAGCAGTACTTC.

This sequence joins TRBV25-1 and TRBJ2-4, with TRBD2 matching over 8 bases. Germline V gives CDR1 MGHDK, CDR2 SYGVNS. The V gene end was trimmed by 5 bases and the J gene end by 6 bases; junction bases not matched to a gene: 12. The CDR3 contains 16 residues. The CDR3 DNA sequence: TGTGCCAGCAGTCAACCGGGACGGGGGGGATCAAACATTCAGTACTTC. The encoded protein is CASSQPGRGGSNIQYF.

The rearrangement uses TRBV11-2 and TRBJ2-1, with D perhaps TRBD1 (6 bases). Trimming shortened V by 5 bases and J by 14 bases, and 19 bases separated the two germline ends. The CDR3 length is 13 residues. Germline V lookup: CDR1 SGHAT, CDR2 FQNNGV. CDR3 sequence (DNA): TGTGCCAGCAGCCTCATGGGGTGGCAGGGGAAGTTCTTC. As protein: CASSLMGWQGKFF.

V and J are TRBV9 and TRBJ2-3; D might be TRBD1 (7 bases). The V gene's germline CDR1 is SGDLS and CDR2 YYNGEE. Trimming shortened V by 3 bases and J by 6 bases, and 17 bases separated the two germline ends. The length of the CDR3 is 15 residues. The CDR3 protein is CASSGAEAGGDTQYF. In DNA form, the CDR3 reads TGTGCCAGCAGCGGAGCGGAAGCAGGGGGGGATACGCAGTATTTT.

With respect to this clone: Compared with germline, one end of the junction differs, possibly owing to a read error. The rearrangement joins TRBV7-2 to TRBJ2-7, with 8 bases matching TRBD1. Germline lookup yields CDR1 SGHTA and CDR2 FQGNSA. This CDR3 is built from 12 residues. CDR3 protein: CASSSSPGQENF. The CDR3, as DNA: TGTGCCAGCAGCTCATCCCCGGGACAGGAGAACTTC.

This clone was seen a few times. This chain connects TRBV9 to TRBJ2-7, with D possibly TRBD2 on 5 matching bases. The CDR3 contains 14 residues. Germline-derived CDR1 and CDR2 are SGDLS and YYNGEE. With 0 bases removed from V and 2 bases from J, the gap between germline ends came to 9 bases. The CDR3 bases are TGTGCCAGCAGCGTAGGAGGGTTTGCCTACGAGCAGTACTTC. This sequence encodes CASSVGGFAYEQYF.

The genes are TRBV15 and TRBJ2-1, with 10 bases aligning to TRBD1. The CDR3 extends over 14 amino acids. CDR1 is LNHNV, CDR2 YYDKDF, per germline (reference sequence). With 5 bases clipped from V and 3 bases from J, the junction kept 1 base outside the gene matches. CDR3 amino acids: CATSDRGLYNEQFF. CDR3 nucleotide sequence: TGTGCCACCAGCGACAGGGGGCTCTACAATGAGCAGTTCTTC.

The chain combines TRBV30 with TRBJ1-5; a weak D match, TRBD1 (6 bases). The V and J ends lost 0 bases and 4 bases respectively, with 10 bases between them. Germline V gene lookup returns CDR1 GTSNPN and CDR2 SVGIG (reference sequence). The CDR3 sequence is 14 residues long. CDR3 DNA sequence: TGTGCCTGGAGTGTCGTCAGGGGAAATCAGCCCCAGCATTTT. Translating gives CAWSVVRGNQPQHF. Using reference TRBV30 and TRBJ1-5 for the parts outside the CDR3, the full variable domain is SQTIHQWPATLVQPVGSPLSLECTVEGTSNPNLYWYRQAAGRGLQLLFYSVGIGQISSEVPQNLSASRPQDRQFILSSKKLLLSDSGFYLCAWSVVRGNQPQHFGDGTRLSIL.

The chain carries TRBV5-1 and TRBJ1-2; 8 bases are shared with TRBD1. Germline loops: CDR1 SGHRS, CDR2 YFSETQ. The V and J ends lost 0 bases and 6 bases, in that order; junction bases with no gene match: 10. The CDR3 sequence is 16 residues long. CDR3 coding DNA: TGCGCCAGCAGCTTGGCCCCCTCGGACAGGGCCCATGGCTACACCTTC. Translated, it gives CASSLAPSDRAHGYTF.

V usage is TRBV11-2 and J usage is TRBJ2-7; D unclear. The V gene's germline CDR1 is SGHAT and CDR2 FQNNGV. This CDR3 is built from 14 residues. V lost 5 bases, J lost 0 bases, and 11 bases lay in between. In DNA form, the CDR3 reads TGTGCCAGCAGCCCCGAAGCAAGCTCCTACGAGCAGTACTTC. Its protein product is CASSPEASSYEQYF.

The chain recombines TRBV9 with TRBJ1-3; TRBD1 matches 8 bases. Germline CDR1 and CDR2: SGDLS and YYNGEE. The junction had 8 bases not matched to a gene; V was cut back by 2 bases and J by 1 base. The CDR3 runs to 17 residues. The CDR3: CASSVNDQGASGNTIYF. The CDR3 DNA reads as TGTGCCAGCAGCGTGAATGACCAGGGGGCTTCTGGAAACACCATATATTTT.

The chain combines TRBV12-3 or TRBV12-4 with TRBJ2-3; D ambiguous. The V and J ends lost 3 bases and 6 bases respectively, with 7 bases between them. CDR3 length: 12 residues. CDR3 bases: TGTGCCAGCAGTTTCGTGTCGGATACGCAGTATTTT. Translating gives CASSFVSDTQYF.

DNA of the CDR3: TGTGCCAGCAGTTTAGGACAAACCACTGAAGCTTTCTTT. It is translated as CASSLGQTTEAFF. The rearrangement joins TRBV12-3 or TRBV12-4 to TRBJ1-1; unclear D gene. The CDR3 is 13 amino acids. V dropped 1 base and J dropped 4 bases, with 7 bases sitting between them.

V usage is TRBV4-2 and J usage is TRBJ2-2, with D possibly matching TRBD1 (5 bases). Germline values: CDR1 LGHNA, CDR2 YNFKEQ. Trimming removed 4 bases from V and 6 bases from J, with 21 bases in between. The CDR3 length is 17 residues. The CDR3, as DNA: TGTGCCAGCAGCCCTCGGACAAACACCGATGTCCCCGGGGAGCTGTTTTTT. Protein sequence: CASSPRTNTDVPGELFF.